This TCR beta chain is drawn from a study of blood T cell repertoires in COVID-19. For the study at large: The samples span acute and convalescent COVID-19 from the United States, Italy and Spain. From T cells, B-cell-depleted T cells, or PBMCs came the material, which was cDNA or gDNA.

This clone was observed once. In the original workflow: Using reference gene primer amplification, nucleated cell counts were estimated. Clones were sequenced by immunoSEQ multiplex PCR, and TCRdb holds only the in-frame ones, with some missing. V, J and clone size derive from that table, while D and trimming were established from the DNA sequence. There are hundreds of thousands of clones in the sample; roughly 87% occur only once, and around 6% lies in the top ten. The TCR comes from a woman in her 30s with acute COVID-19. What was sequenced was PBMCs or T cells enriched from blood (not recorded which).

The CDR3 DNA is TGTGCCAGCAGTTACTCCAATTACGGGGTGCTAAGGGAGCAGTACTTC. This encodes CASSYSNYGVLREQYF. This chain uses TRBV6-5 with TRBJ2-7; a possible D gene is TRBD2 (5 bases). CDR3 length equals 16 residues. The germline gives CDR1 MNHEY, CDR2 SVGAGI. V was cut by 0 bases and J by 7 bases, with 19 bases left in between.